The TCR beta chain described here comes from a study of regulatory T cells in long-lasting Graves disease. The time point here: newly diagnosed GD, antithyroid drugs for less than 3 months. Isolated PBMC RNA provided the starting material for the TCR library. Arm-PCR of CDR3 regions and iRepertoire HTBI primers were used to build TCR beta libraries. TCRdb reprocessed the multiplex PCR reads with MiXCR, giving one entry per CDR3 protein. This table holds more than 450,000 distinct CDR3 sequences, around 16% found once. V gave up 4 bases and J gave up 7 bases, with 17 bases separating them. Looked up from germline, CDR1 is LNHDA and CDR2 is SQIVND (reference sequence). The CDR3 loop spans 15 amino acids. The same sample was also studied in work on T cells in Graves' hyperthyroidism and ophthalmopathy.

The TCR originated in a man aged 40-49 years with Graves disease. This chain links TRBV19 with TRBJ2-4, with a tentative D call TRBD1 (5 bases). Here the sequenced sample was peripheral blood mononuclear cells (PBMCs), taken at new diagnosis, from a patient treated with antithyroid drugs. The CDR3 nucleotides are TGTGCCAGTAGTACCCGGACACTTAAGGCGAACATTCAGTACTTC. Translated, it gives CASSTRTLKANIQYF.